These T cell receptor beta chains were read from a single sample in a study of T-cell reconstitution after alpha-beta-depleted transplantation in children. TCRdb analysed the PCR reads with MiXCR anew, one entry per CDR3 protein. The top ten clones hold about 4.6% of a sample with about 830,000 distinct CDR3 sequences, 15% to 20% of them seen once. The sequencing here drew on PBMCs, mostly from graft donor cells, taken 360 days after TCRalphabeta/CD19-depleted stem cell transplant. The source of these receptors is a male patient between 5 and 17 years old who had a stem cell transplant for acute lymphoblastic leukemia, so the T cells may come from the graft donor. Both conserved end residues are part of each CDR3. Fields, in order: J gene, D gene, V gene, clone size, CDR3 DNA, CDR3 protein. A D gene is named only where the DNA matches it firmly. The size field is filled for only some rows; it gives once, few, many or a size class.

>TRBJ2-1|NA|TRBV29-1|NA
TGCAGCGTTGTGACGCCAGGGGCCTACAATGAGCAGTTCTTC
CSVVTPGAYNEQFF
>TRBJ1-1|NA|TRBV10-3|many
TGTGCCATCAGTGGGTTACAGATGAACACTGAAGCTTTCTTT
CAISGLQMNTEAFF
>TRBJ2-3|NA|TRBV5-1|NA
TGCGCCAGCAGCTTGGTTCCAGCCAACGCAGATACGCAGTATTTT
CASSLVPANADTQYF
>TRBJ2-1|NA|TRBV7-2|few
TGTGCCAGCAGCTTAACAGCTAGCATCACGGAGGAGCAGTTCTTC
CASSLTASITEEQFF
>TRBJ2-1|NA|TRBV5-1|many
TGCGCCAGCAGCTTGGGACCAATTGATTACAATGAGCAGTTCTTC
CASSLGPIDYNEQFF
>TRBJ2-7|TRBD2|TRBV20-1|NA
TGCAGTGCTAGAGATCAGGTGATAAGACCGGGACTAGCGGCCTACGAGCAGTACTTC
CSARDQVIRPGLAAYEQYF
>TRBJ2-5|TRBD2|TRBV4-1|NA
TGCGCCAGCAGCGAAGCGGGACTCCAAGAGACCCAGTACTTC
CASSEAGLQETQYF
>TRBJ1-2|NA|TRBV7-2|NA
TGTGCCAGCAGCCCGGACAGATTCTATGGCTACACCTTC
CASSPDRFYGYTF
>TRBJ2-7|NA|TRBV7-9|NA
TGTGCCAGCAGAAAACGACAGGACCCTTCCTACGAGCAGTACTTC
CASRKRQDPSYEQYF
>TRBJ2-3|TRBD2|TRBV20-1|NA
TGCAGTGCACCCGGGACTAGGGATTTTTATACGCAGTATTTT
CSAPGTRDFYTQYF
>TRBJ1-2|NA|TRBV4-2|few
TGTGCCAGCAGCCTGAACAGGGAATCCTATGGCTACACCTTC
CASSLNRESYGYTF
>TRBJ2-2|NA|TRBV5-1|few
TGCGCCAGCAGCTTGGGGCAGATTAACACCGGGGAGCTGTTTTTT
CASSLGQINTGELFF
>TRBJ2-1|NA|TRBV7-2|many
TGTGCCAGCAGCGCTAGTGTCGGACTGGATGAGCAGTTCTTC
CASSASVGLDEQFF
>TRBJ2-1|TRBD2|TRBV4-1|few
TGCGCCAGCAGCCAAGATCGTAGACTAGCGGGAGCGGGGGAGCAGTTCTTC
CASSQDRRLAGAGEQFF
>TRBJ2-3|NA|TRBV27|NA
TGTGCCAGCAGTCCCGAACAGGGACAATATACGCAGTATTTT
CASSPEQGQYTQYF
>TRBJ1-4|TRBD1|TRBV12-3/TRBV12-4|few
TGTGCCAGCACTCCCCCGGGACAGCCTAATGAAAAACTGTTTTTT
CASTPPGQPNEKLFF
>TRBJ2-3|NA|TRBV10-3|NA
TGTGCCATCAGCCTTCCCGTTTCACGGACAGATACGCAGTATTTT
CAISLPVSRTDTQYF
>TRBJ2-7|TRBD2|TRBV9|few
TGTGCCAGCAGCGCTTCACTAGCGGTCCCCTCAGGGCAGTACTTC
CASSASLAVPSGQYF
>TRBJ2-3|TRBD2|TRBV4-2|NA
TGTGCCAGCAGCCAATATGACGGGACTAGCGGACTCACAGATACGCAGTATTTT
CASSQYDGTSGLTDTQYF
>TRBJ2-4|NA|TRBV11-1|few
TGTGCCAGCAGCTTAGCGGTCGGCAGGCGGGCGGCAGCTGGGGGAGCCAAAAACATTCAGTACTTC
CASSLAVGRRAAAGGAKNIQYF
>TRBJ2-2|NA|TRBV29-1|NA
TGCAGCGGGGTGGGGGCGGACACCGGGGAGCTGTTTTTT
CSGVGADTGELFF
>TRBJ2-3|NA|TRBV5-1|few
TGCGCCAGCAGCTTGTGGAGGGCCGGAACAGATACGCAGTATTTT
CASSLWRAGTDTQYF
>TRBJ2-3|NA|TRBV12-3/TRBV12-4|few
TGTGCCAGCAGTTTATTACGGCGCACAGATACGCAGTATTTT
CASSLLRRTDTQYF
>TRBJ2-1|NA|TRBV7-6|NA
TGTGCCAGCAGCGGAAGGCGGGGCAATGAGCAGTTCTTC
CASSGRRGNEQFF
>TRBJ1-2|TRBD1|TRBV7-2|NA
TGTGCCAGCAGCCCGGGACAGGGCTACACCTTC
CASSPGQGYTF
>TRBJ2-5|TRBD2|TRBV7-9|NA
TGTGCCAGCAGACTAGCGGGAGTCGTGGAGACCCAGTACTTC
CASRLAGVVETQYF
>TRBJ1-5|NA|TRBV12-3/TRBV12-4|few
TGTGCCAGCAGTTTCGAACTTCGGCCCCAGCATTTT
CASSFELRPQHF
>TRBJ2-3|NA|TRBV5-1|few
TGCGCCAGCAGCTTACACTTTACAGATACGCAGTATTTT
CASSLHFTDTQYF
>TRBJ1-6|TRBD1|TRBV2|NA
TGTGCCAGCAGTGGGACAGGGAATACCAATTCACCCCTCCACTTT
CASSGTGNTNSPLHF
>TRBJ2-7|NA|TRBV20-1|NA
TGCAGTGCTAGGGTTGAGCGGCCTACCTACGAGCAGTACTTC
CSARVERPTYEQYF
>TRBJ2-7|NA|TRBV20-1|few
TGCAGTGCTTCGGCCGACAACTCCTACGAGCAGTACTTC
CSASADNSYEQYF
>TRBJ2-1|TRBD2|TRBV20-1|NA
TGCAGTGCTAGTCTTCGGAGGGAGGGCCTCGATGAGCAGTTCTTC
CSASLRREGLDEQFF
>TRBJ2-1|NA|TRBV27|few
TGTGCCAGCAATGGGGCCAGGGCCTCCTACAATGAGCAGTTCTTC
CASNGARASYNEQFF
>TRBJ2-3|NA|TRBV5-1|few
TGCGCCAGCAGCCTGACCCCTAGCACAGATACGCAGTATTTT
CASSLTPSTDTQYF
>TRBJ2-7|NA|TRBV10-3|many
TGTGCCATCAAGAAGTGGGAAAACAGCCTCGAGCAGTACTTC
CAIKKWENSLEQYF
>TRBJ2-7|TRBD2|TRBV5-1|few
TGCGCCAGCAGCCGGACTAGCGGGAGGGTCGAGCAGTACTTC
CASSRTSGRVEQYF
>TRBJ2-5|NA|TRBV12-3/TRBV12-4|few
TGTGCCAGCAGTTCACAGGGCTTTGAGACCCAGTACTTC
CASSSQGFETQYF
>TRBJ2-1|TRBD2|TRBV5-1|NA
TGCGCCAGCAGCACCAGCGGGAGTAATAACAATGAGCAGTTCTTC
CASSTSGSNNNEQFF
>TRBJ2-1|TRBD2|TRBV7-2|many
TGTGCCAGCAGCTTGGGACTAGTTTACAATGAGCAGTTCTTC
CASSLGLVYNEQFF
>TRBJ2-1|TRBD2|TRBV4-1|NA
TGCGCCAGCAGCAACCCGAGGGACTACCCCAGCAATGAGCAGTTCTTC
CASSNPRDYPSNEQFF
>TRBJ2-3|NA|TRBV7-6|few
TGTGCCAGCGGCTTCCCTAACACCCGCACAGATACGCAGTATTTT
CASGFPNTRTDTQYF